Below are 30 T cell receptor beta chains sequenced from a single sample in a study of early T cells in non-severe SARS-CoV-2 infection. TCRdb re-derived calls from the 5' RACE reads in MiXCR, one entry per CDR3 protein. The sample records over 50,000 distinct CDR3 sequences, 8% to 10% being singletons. Sequenced material: whole blood. The receptors shown here come from an adult who was a healthcare worker with PCR-confirmed SARS-CoV-2 infection or an uninfected control (not recorded which).

In its sample, this clonotype was seen many times. The chain recombines TRBV5-6 with TRBJ2-1; TRBD1 aligns across 12 bases. V trimming: 3 bases; J trimming: 7 bases; junction bases outside the gene matches: 8. Germline V gene lookup returns CDR1 SGHDT and CDR2 YYEEEE. This CDR3 region has 16 residues. The CDR3: CASSWGPGQGANEQFF. Written as DNA, the CDR3 is TGTGCCAGCAGCTGGGGTCCGGGACAGGGGGCGAATGAGCAGTTCTTC.

The chain has TRBV11-2 and TRBJ2-7; tentative D call: TRBD2 (5 bases). CDR1 and CDR2 from the germline V gene are SGHAT and FQNNGV. With 0 bases removed from V and 3 bases from J, the gap between germline ends came to 15 bases. The CDR3 totals 16 residues. DNA of the CDR3: TGTGCCAGCAGCTTAGAAAGGACCGACTACCTCTACGAGCAGTACTTC. Translation: CASSLERTDYLYEQYF.

This clonotype came up a few times. The chain employs TRBV12-5 and TRBJ2-1, with 11 positions matching TRBD2. CDR3 length: 14 amino acids. J was trimmed by 16 bases and V by 1 base; bases with no gene match: 9. CDR1 and CDR2 (germline): LGHNT, FRNRAP. CDR3 nucleotides: TGTGCTAGTGGTTTGGAGATTAGCGGGGGGGCCGGCTTCTTC. This gives the protein CASGLEISGGAGFF.

This clonotype showed up just a few times. The rearrangement joins TRBV19 to TRBJ1-5; 8 bases map to TRBD1. The germline CDR1 and CDR2 sequences are LNHDA and SQIVND (reference sequence). V shed 6 bases, J shed 1 base, and the junction held 11 bases outside the gene matches. This CDR3 is 17 amino acids long. The CDR3 here is CASRMPQGARSNQPQHF. The CDR3 DNA is TGTGCCAGTAGGATGCCCCAGGGGGCTAGGAGCAATCAGCCCCAGCATTTT.

This clonotype appeared a few times. The V call is TRBV20-1, the J call TRBJ1-6, with D tentatively TRBD1 (5 bases). V was pared by 0 bases and J by 9 bases, with 15 bases between. There are 15 residues in the CDR3. Germline CDR1 and CDR2: DFQATT and SNEGSKA (reference sequence). For the CDR3, the DNA is TGCAGTGCTAGAGAAGTATCGACGGGGCGTTCACCCCTCCACTTT. It codes for CSAREVSTGRSPLHF.

The gene calls are TRBV4-1 and TRBJ2-1; TRBD1 is a possible D gene (6 bases). Deletions cut 6 bases from V and 4 bases from J, with 13 bases between. Germline CDR1 and CDR2: MGHRA and YSYEKL. This CDR3 has 14 amino acids. DNA for the CDR3: TGCGCCAGCAGAGGACAGTCGTGGTACAATGAGCAGTTCTTC. This translates into CASRGQSWYNEQFF.

This clonotype was observed many times. The chain links TRBV20-1 to TRBJ2-7; 10 positions match TRBD2. The CDR3 contains 11 residues. V lost 7 bases to trimming and J lost 8 bases; unmatched junction nucleotides: 5. Germline V gives CDR1 DFQATT, CDR2 SNEGSKA (reference sequence). The CDR3 spells CSVAGGEQQYF. The CDR3 nucleotides read TGCAGTGTAGCGGGAGGAGAGCAGCAGTACTTC.

This clonotype was counted only a few times. This sequence joins TRBV11-2 and TRBJ2-7; tentatively, D is TRBD2 (5 bases). The CDR3 spans 13 residues. In germline, CDR1 is SGHAT, CDR2 FQNNGV. V was pared by 7 bases and J by 0 bases, with 10 bases between. The CDR3 bases are TGTGCCAGCAAATCTAGCCGCTCCTACGAGCAGTACTTC. Its protein product is CASKSSRSYEQYF.

The V call is TRBV5-1, the J call TRBJ1-6, with 7 positions matching TRBD1. Losses at the gene ends were 4 bases for V and 8 bases for J; bases not matched to a gene: 6. CDR1 and CDR2 from the germline V gene are SGHRS and YFSETQ. This CDR3 spans 14 amino acids. The CDR3: CASSPTGSDSPLHF. The CDR3 DNA reads as TGCGCCAGCAGCCCGACAGGGTCGGATTCACCCCTCCACTTT.

At least ten counts were recorded for this clonotype. The chain uses TRBV7-6 and TRBJ2-2, with unresolved D. The CDR3 extends over 15 amino acids. Germline-derived CDR1 and CDR2 are SGHVS and FNYEAQ. V was cut by 5 bases and J by 6 bases, with 16 bases left in between. DNA for the CDR3: TGTGCCAGCAGCCGCTCAACGTCCGGGCCCGGGGAGCTGTTTTTT. This gives the protein CASSRSTSGPGELFF.

This clonotype showed up just a few times. The V call is TRBV18, the J call TRBJ2-3; 7 bases match TRBD1. V was pared by 5 bases and J by 2 bases, with 10 bases of the junction left unmatched. Germline CDR1 and CDR2: KGHSH and LQKENI. The CDR3 contains 16 residues. The CDR3 protein is CASSSQGFISTDTQYF. In DNA, the CDR3 is TGTGCCAGCTCATCACAGGGGTTCATTTCCACAGATACGCAGTATTTT.

The V and J genes are TRBV14 and TRBJ1-2; D is unclear. Trimming pared 0 bases from V and 5 bases from J, leaving 13 bases between. The germline CDR1 and CDR2 sequences are SGHDN and FVKESK. There are 15 residues in the CDR3. CDR3 in amino acids: CASSQDLRAEYGYTF. DNA of the CDR3: TGTGCCAGCAGCCAAGATTTGAGGGCGGAATATGGCTACACCTTC.

This clonotype was picked up many times. V gene TRBV5-1 combines with J gene TRBJ1-4, with D unresolved. Germline-derived CDR1 and CDR2 are SGHRS and YFSETQ. V was pared by 5 bases and J by 0 bases, with 8 bases between. The CDR3 is made up of 14 amino acids. The CDR3 is CASRSGATNEKLFF. CDR3 in DNA: TGCGCCAGCAGATCTGGGGCAACTAATGAAAAACTGTTTTTT. Using reference TRBV5-1 and TRBJ1-4 for the parts outside the CDR3, the full variable domain is KAGVTQTPRYLIKTRGQQVTLSCSPISGHRSVSWYQQTPGQGLQFLFEYFSETQRNKGNFPGRFSGRQFSNSRSEMNVSTLELGDSALYLCASRSGATNEKLFFGSGTQLSVL.

The chain links TRBV7-2 to TRBJ2-5; D ambiguous. This CDR3 comprises 12 residues. Germline values: CDR1 SGHTA, CDR2 FQGNSA. The germline V and J ends were trimmed by 5 bases and 5 bases, with 9 bases remaining between them. In nucleotides, the CDR3 is TGTGCCAGCAGCCTCCTCATGGAGACCCAGTACTTC. It encodes CASSLLMETQYF.

This chain connects TRBV18 to TRBJ1-6; TRBD1 is a possible D gene (6 bases). The CDR3 spans 16 residues. Germline-derived CDR1 and CDR2 are KGHSH and LQKENI. Trimming took 8 bases from V and 6 from J, leaving 20 bases between them. The CDR3 spells CASAQGSETGNSPLHF. CDR3 nucleotide sequence: TGTGCCAGCGCCCAGGGGAGTGAGACCGGTAATTCACCCCTCCACTTT.

At least ten counts were recorded for this clonotype. The V call is TRBV5-6, the J call TRBJ1-1; D uncertain. The V end lost 1 base, the J end lost 0 bases, and 16 bases lay between the germline ends. In germline, CDR1 is SGHDT, CDR2 YYEEEE. This CDR3 contains 17 residues. DNA of the CDR3: TGTGCCAGCAGCTTGCTGGCCAAGAGGAGAGTGAACACTGAAGCTTTCTTT. Translated, it gives CASSLLAKRRVNTEAFF.

The chain carries TRBV5-6 and TRBJ2-4, with D perhaps matching TRBD1 (5 bases). Germline CDR1 SGHDT, CDR2 YYEEEE. V was cut by 2 bases and J by 6 bases, with 12 bases left in between. CDR3 length: 14 amino acids. CDR3 loop: CASSFTDSRNIQYF. The DNA for the CDR3 is TGTGCCAGCAGCTTCACCGACAGCCGAAACATTCAGTACTTC.

The genes are TRBV4-1 and TRBJ2-7, with 12 positions matching TRBD1. After removal of 4 bases from V and 3 bases from J, the junction contained 4 bases not matched to a gene. CDR3 length equals 15 residues. Germline V gives CDR1 MGHRA, CDR2 YSYEKL. The CDR3 loop is CASSPGTGGYYEQYF. Here the CDR3 DNA reads TGCGCCAGCAGCCCCGGGACAGGGGGCTACTACGAGCAGTACTTC.

This clonotype has at least ten counts. The CDR3 spells CAISTQGSEQYF. Written as DNA, the CDR3 is TGTGCCATCAGTACACAGGGTAGTGAGCAGTACTTC. This chain uses TRBV10-3 with TRBJ2-7; D is possibly TRBD1 (6 bases). The CDR3 extends over 12 amino acids. Trimming took 5 bases from V and 7 from J, leaving 12 bases between them. The germline gives CDR1 ENHRY, CDR2 SYGVKD.

As concerns this clonotype: Compared with germline, one end of the junction differs, possibly owing to a read error. This sequence joins TRBV4-1 and TRBJ2-7, with D tentatively TRBD2 (7 bases). The CDR3 spans 13 residues. Germline lookup yields CDR1 MGHRA and CDR2 YSYEKL. The CDR3 reads CASSQAGGYEQHF. Written as DNA, the CDR3 is TGCGCCAGCAGCCAAGCGGGGGGCTACGAGCAGCACTTC.

This sequence joins TRBV19 and TRBJ2-4; no reliable D call. The V gene's germline CDR1 is LNHDA and CDR2 SQIVND (reference sequence). Trimming removed 5 bases from V and 2 bases from J, with 7 bases in between. The length of the CDR3 is 13 residues. The CDR3 spells CASSWASKNIQYF. CDR3 in DNA: TGTGCCAGTAGTTGGGCCTCCAAAAACATTCAGTACTTC.

The CDR3 nucleotides read TGTGCCAGCAGCTTTCCAGGGTCGATGAACACTGAAGCTTTCTTT. This translates into CASSFPGSMNTEAFF. This sequence joins TRBV7-2 and TRBJ1-1; perhaps TRBD1 as D (5 bases). V gave up 3 bases and J gave up 0 bases, with 11 bases separating them. The CDR3 contains 15 residues. Germline-derived CDR1 and CDR2 are SGHTA and FQGNSA.

This clonotype was counted between two and nine times. The chain links TRBV25-1 to TRBJ1-2; D call uncertain. This CDR3 is built from 10 residues. Germline CDR1 MGHDK, CDR2 SYGVNS. Trimming pared 10 bases from V and 1 base from J, leaving 4 bases between. This CDR3 is CATYNYGYTF. The CDR3 DNA reads as TGTGCCACTTATAACTATGGCTACACCTTC.

This clonotype was seen only a few times. This chain links TRBV13 with TRBJ2-1, with TRBD2 as a possible D gene (5 bases). The V gene lost 5 bases and the J gene lost 7 bases, with 15 bases spanning the gap. The CDR3 is made up of 14 amino acids. Germline values: CDR1 PRHDT, CDR2 FYEKMQ (reference sequence). The CDR3: CASSRGNSLNEQFF. The CDR3 region has the DNA TGTGCCAGCAGCCGAGGGAACTCCTTGAATGAGCAGTTCTTC.

This clonotype was seen ten or more times. The chain couples TRBV12-3 or TRBV12-4 to TRBJ2-7; 8 bases align to TRBD2. The CDR3 extends over 15 amino acids. The junction had 9 bases not matched to a gene; V was cut back by 6 bases and J by 2 bases. CDR3 in amino acids: CASSPAGGGPYEQYF. DNA of the CDR3: TGTGCCAGCAGCCCTGCGGGGGGAGGCCCCTACGAGCAGTACTTC.

The chain recombines TRBV3-1 with TRBJ2-5, with a tentative D call TRBD2 (6 bases). The CDR3 sequence is 16 residues long. Per the germline V gene, CDR1 is LGHDT and CDR2 is YNNKEL (reference sequence). V lost 4 bases to trimming and J lost 1 base, with 16 bases between them. CDR3 sequence (DNA): TGTGCCAGCAGCCGCCGGGGGATAGGGGCCCAAGAGACCCAGTACTTC. It translates to CASSRRGIGAQETQYF.

This clonotype was counted only a few times. The V and J genes are TRBV12-3 or TRBV12-4 and TRBJ1-2, with D uncertain. The CDR3 loop spans 12 amino acids. Trimming shortened V by 5 bases and J by 6 bases, and 10 bases separated the two germline ends. The DNA of the CDR3 is TGTGCCAGCAGTCAAATGTACGATGGCTACACCTTC. Its translation is CASSQMYDGYTF.

The table lists this clonotype with many counts. V is TRBV28 and J is TRBJ2-5; TRBD2 is a possible D gene (6 bases). Germline lookup yields CDR1 MDHEN and CDR2 SYDVKM. The CDR3 has 14 residues. V was trimmed by 4 bases and J by 1 base, leaving 10 bases between them. In nucleotides, the CDR3 is TGTGCCAGCAGTTCGGCCGGGGGCCAAGAGACCCAGTACTTC. This encodes CASSSAGGQETQYF.

This clonotype was recorded at least ten times. The CDR3 loop reads CSARGGSREQFF. The CDR3 nucleotides are TGCAGCGCCCGGGGGGGTAGTCGGGAGCAGTTCTTC. V is TRBV29-1 and J is TRBJ2-1; 8 bases fit TRBD2. Germline V gene sequence: CDR1 SQVTM, CDR2 ANQGSEA. The trim removed 7 bases at V and 10 bases at J, leaving 9 bases unmatched. The CDR3 covers 12 residues.

This clonotype has more than one count but fewer than ten. The chain links TRBV6-2 or TRBV6-3 to TRBJ2-1; D is undetermined. This CDR3 spans 11 amino acids. The V and J ends lost 0 bases and 10 bases respectively, with 4 bases between them. Germline CDR1 reads MNHEY; CDR2 reads SVGEGT. DNA for the CDR3: TGTGCCAGCAGTTACTCCTGGGAGCAGTTCTTC. This translates into CASSYSWEQFF.